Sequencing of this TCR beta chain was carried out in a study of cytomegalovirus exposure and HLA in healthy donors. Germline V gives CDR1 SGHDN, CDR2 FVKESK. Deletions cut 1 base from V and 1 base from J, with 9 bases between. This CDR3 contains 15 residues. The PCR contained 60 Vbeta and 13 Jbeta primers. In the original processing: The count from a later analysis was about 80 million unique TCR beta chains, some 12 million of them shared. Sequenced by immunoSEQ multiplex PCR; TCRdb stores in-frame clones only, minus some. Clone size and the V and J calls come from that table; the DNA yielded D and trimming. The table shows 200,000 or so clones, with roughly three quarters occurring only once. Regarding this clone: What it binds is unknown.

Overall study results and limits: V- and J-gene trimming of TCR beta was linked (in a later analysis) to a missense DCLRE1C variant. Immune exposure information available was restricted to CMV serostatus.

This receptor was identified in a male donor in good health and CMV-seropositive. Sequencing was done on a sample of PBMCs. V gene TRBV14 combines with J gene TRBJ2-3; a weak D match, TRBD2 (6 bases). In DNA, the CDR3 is TGTGCCAGCAGCCAAGCCGGACTACGCACAGATACGCAGTATTTT. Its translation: CASSQAGLRTDTQYF.